The source of this TCR beta chain is a study of cytomegalovirus exposure and HLA in healthy donors. Germline trimming cut 6 bases from V and 3 bases from J; bases unmatched to any gene: 2. The CDR3 is 13 residues long. Per germline, CDR1 MNHEY and CDR2 SMNVEV (reference sequence). PCR involved 60 Vbeta and 13 Jbeta primers. Some clones are missing from TCRdb's copy, which holds only in-frame ones; the method was immunoSEQ multiplex PCR. This listing includes some 110,000 clones. Material: PBMCs. The receptor was derived from a man aged 35 to 55 in good health and CMV-seronegative. This chain links TRBV27 with TRBJ2-7; the match to TRBD2 covers 10 bases. The CDR3 DNA follows: TGTGCCAGCAGAACTAGCGGGAACTACGAGCAGTACTTC. Amino acid sequence: CASRTSGNYEQYF.